This TCR beta chain was documented in a study of siplizumab effects on memory and regulatory T cells. Regarding this clone: What it binds is not known.

The CDR3 is 15 amino acids. Germline V gene data show CDR1 as SGHVS and CDR2 as FQNEAQ. V gave up 1 base and J gave up 0 bases, with 10 bases separating them. General study points: Proliferating CD4+ or CD8+ clones, roughly 75-96% of them, lacked an assignable naive or memory phenotype.

The assay looked at about 97,000 TCR templates in each sample. Repertoires were generated with immunoSEQ multiplex PCR, while TCRdb's copy carries only in-frame clones and drops some. The sample shows about 57,000 clones, around four fifths of them seen only once. Input material: memory CD4+ T cells sorted from blood. This chain links TRBV7-8 with TRBJ2-7, with D unresolved. The sequence derives from a human donor in good health. The chain's CDR3 is CASSLVSGSSYEQYF. The CDR3 region has the DNA TGTGCCAGCAGCTTAGTTTCCGGCAGCTCCTACGAGCAGTACTTC.